These 22 T cell receptor beta chains came from one sample sequenced in a study of blood T cells in healthy people across ages. Together with a sample-barcoded 5' primer, a J-beta primer mix was included in a second PCR lasting about 6 to 12 cycles. TCRdb itself ran the 5' RACE reads through MiXCR, one entry per CDR3 protein. The sample has about 1 million distinct CDR3 sequences, approximately 25% seen once. These same data were also listed under a study on T cells of mothers and their children.

The specimen was blood. The receptors were gathered from a girl aged 2-10 years in good health.

This clonotype was detected only a few times. The rearrangement links TRBV7-9 to TRBJ2-5; either TRBD1 or TRBD2 may fit D (5 bases each). Germline CDR1 SEHNR, CDR2 FQNEAQ (reference sequence). Trimming took 3 bases from V and 4 from J, leaving 18 bases between them. This CDR3 contains 16 residues. The CDR3 spells CASSFLRGDLRETQYF. The CDR3 nucleotides are TGTGCCAGCAGCTTCCTCAGAGGGGATTTACGAGAGACCCAGTACTTC.

This clonotype has a handful of counts. The CDR3 sequence is CASSLLGDSFEAKNIQYF. CDR3 in DNA: TGTGCCAGCAGCCTTCTAGGCGACTCCTTTGAAGCCAAAAACATTCAGTACTTC. This chain joins TRBV5-6 and TRBJ2-4; D is unclear. The CDR3 totals 18 residues. The germline V and J ends were trimmed by 4 bases and 0 bases, with 20 bases remaining between them. The V gene's germline CDR1 is SGHDT and CDR2 YYEEEE.

The rearrangement uses TRBV20-1 and TRBJ2-4; 9 nucleotides align to TRBD2. Trimming took 4 bases from V and 5 from J; bases not matched to a gene: 6. Germline loops: CDR1 DFQATT, CDR2 SNEGSKA (reference sequence). CDR3 length: 14 residues. CDR3 residues: CSATSGEPQNIQYF. The CDR3 DNA sequence: TGCAGTGCTACTAGCGGGGAGCCTCAAAACATTCAGTACTTC.

This clonotype has at least ten counts. The CDR3 bases are TGTGCCAGCAGCTCCCGACAGGGGAATTCACCCCTCCACTTT. It is translated as CASSSRQGNSPLHF. The chain employs TRBV13 and TRBJ1-6; 8 bases map to TRBD1. Germline V gene lookup returns CDR1 PRHDT and CDR2 FYEKMQ (reference sequence). V trimming: 4 bases; J trimming: 7 bases; junction bases outside the gene matches: 3. This CDR3 spans 14 amino acids.

This clonotype was detected only a few times. This chain joins TRBV29-1 and TRBJ1-2; a weak D match, TRBD1 (6 bases). The length of the CDR3 is 13 residues. V lost 4 bases to trimming and J lost 3 bases, with 12 bases between them. Germline V lookup: CDR1 SQVTM, CDR2 ANQGSEA. The CDR3 sequence: CSVGDKADYGYTF. The CDR3 DNA follows: TGCAGCGTTGGGGACAAAGCGGACTATGGCTACACCTTC.

Details on this clonotype: No conserved phenylalanine or tryptophan is present at the end of the CDR3, so a read error is the likely explanation. No DNA is shown, since the ends of the CDR3 on it are uncertain; the CDR3 is the one TCRdb lists. The CDR3 loop is CASSLARQDLLI. This chain uses TRBV7-9 with TRBJ1-1. CDR1 SEHNR and CDR2 FQNEAQ come from the germline V gene (reference sequence). The CDR3 region is 12 residues in length, termini included.

This clonotype is a singleton in its sample. The chain combines TRBV24-1 with TRBJ1-5; D gene uncertain. Germline V gene lookup returns CDR1 KGHDR and CDR2 SFDVKD. V was trimmed by 3 bases and J by 3 bases, leaving 11 bases between them. This CDR3 spans 15 amino acids. CDR3 protein: CATSDVAGNNQPQHF. CDR3 in DNA: TGTGCCACCAGTGATGTCGCGGGGAACAATCAGCCCCAGCATTTT.

This sequence joins TRBV2 and TRBJ2-7, with no clear D. Germline V gives CDR1 SNHLY, CDR2 FYNNEI. The CDR3 is 13 amino acids. V shed 2 bases and J shed 4 bases, with 9 bases lying between them. The CDR3 DNA reads TGTGCCAGCAGTGAACAGCTAAAATACGAGCAGTACTTC. Protein product: CASSEQLKYEQYF.

This sequence joins TRBV4-2 and TRBJ2-2; D unclear. The CDR3 sequence is 16 residues long. The germline V gene has CDR1 LGHNA and CDR2 YNFKEQ. The V gene lost 2 bases and the J gene lost 2 bases, with 12 bases spanning the gap. The CDR3 nucleotides are TGTGCCAGCAGCCAACTTCCTATGGTCAACACCGGGGAGCTGTTTTTT. The encoded protein is CASSQLPMVNTGELFF.

This clonotype was found once. This sequence joins TRBV13 and TRBJ2-1; D possibly corresponds to TRBD2 (6 bases). There are 15 residues in the CDR3. The germline V and J ends were trimmed by 0 bases and 7 bases, with 13 bases remaining between them. Germline lookup yields CDR1 PRHDT and CDR2 FYEKMQ (reference sequence). The CDR3 sequence is CASSLGDYRTNEQFF. CDR3 nucleotides: TGTGCCAGCAGCTTAGGGGACTACCGAACAAATGAGCAGTTCTTC.

This clonotype was counted only a few times. The J gene is TRBJ2-5, the V gene TRBV2, with 7 bases that match TRBD1. Losses at the gene ends were 6 bases for V and 1 base for J; bases not matched to a gene: 5. The CDR3 totals 14 residues. Germline values: CDR1 SNHLY, CDR2 FYNNEI. Here the CDR3 DNA reads TGTGCCAGCAGCGAACAGGGGTTCCAAGAGACCCAGTACTTC. Amino acids: CASSEQGFQETQYF.

This clonotype has more than one count but fewer than ten. The V gene is TRBV4-3, the J gene TRBJ2-5; maybe TRBD1 (6 bases). Per the germline V gene, CDR1 is LGHNA and CDR2 is YSLEER. This CDR3 comprises 13 residues. V was trimmed by 4 bases and J by 5 bases, leaving 11 bases between them. CDR3 coding DNA: TGCGCCAGCAGCCGACAGGTCGGGGAGACCCAGTACTTC. Protein: CASSRQVGETQYF.

The chain recombines TRBV20-1 with TRBJ2-5; TRBD2 matches at 9 bases. The CDR3 sequence is 13 residues long. After removal of 5 bases from V and 5 bases from J, the junction contained 6 bases not matched to a gene. Germline V gives CDR1 DFQATT, CDR2 SNEGSKA (reference sequence). DNA of the CDR3: TGCAGTGCTTATAGCGGGAGCGAGGAGACCCAGTACTTC. Translation gives CSAYSGSEETQYF.

The rearrangement uses TRBV7-9 and TRBJ1-2; D uncertain. V lost 3 bases to trimming and J lost 6 bases, with 5 bases between them. The CDR3 covers 11 residues. CDR1 SEHNR and CDR2 FQNEAQ come from the germline V gene (reference sequence). CDR3 amino acids: CASSFKDGYTF. CDR3 nucleotides: TGTGCCAGCAGCTTTAAAGATGGCTACACCTTC.

This rearrangement joins TRBV29-1 to TRBJ1-2; maybe TRBD1 (5 bases). Germline assignment: CDR1 SQVTM and CDR2 ANQGSEA. The CDR3 sequence is 12 residues long. V lost 4 bases to trimming and J lost 8 bases, with 14 bases between them. The CDR3 DNA reads as TGCAGCGTTGTCGGCAGGGAAGGCGGCTACACCTTC. Translated: CSVVGREGGYTF. The whole variable domain, filled in from reference TRBV29-1 and TRBJ1-2, reads SAVISQKPSRDICQRGTSLTIQCQVDSQVTMMFWYRQQPGQSLTLIATANQGSEATYESGFVIDKFPISRPNLTFSTLTVSNMSPEDSSIYLCSVVGREGGYTFGSGTRLTVV.

The genes are TRBV6-2 or TRBV6-3 and TRBJ2-1; maybe TRBD2 (5 bases). V shed 6 bases and J shed 7 bases, with 16 bases lying between them. Looked up from germline, CDR1 is MNHEY and CDR2 is SVGEGT. This CDR3 has 14 amino acids. This CDR3 is CASRHPPRVNEQFF. DNA for the CDR3: TGTGCCAGCAGACATCCTCCGAGGGTGAATGAGCAGTTCTTC.

This clonotype has a handful of counts. The J gene is TRBJ2-2, the V gene TRBV2; D is possibly TRBD2 (5 bases). V was trimmed by 11 bases and J by 0 bases, leaving 13 bases between them. The CDR3 has 14 amino acids. In germline, CDR1 is SNHLY, CDR2 FYNNEI. The CDR3 DNA sequence: TGTGCCTGGACGGGAACAGCGAACACCGGGGAGCTGTTTTTT. Amino acid sequence: CAWTGTANTGELFF.

This clonotype was counted many times. The chain employs TRBV12-3 or TRBV12-4 and TRBJ2-1; D call uncertain. V was trimmed by 6 bases and J by 4 bases, leaving 10 bases between them. CDR3 size: 13 residues. The CDR3 region is CASSLSNYNEQFF. The CDR3 bases are TGTGCCAGCAGCTTATCTAATTACAATGAGCAGTTCTTC.

This clonotype was counted only a few times. CDR3 amino acids: CASRSLAEETQYF. The CDR3 DNA reads TGTGCCAGCAGATCACTAGCGGAAGAGACCCAGTACTTC. The chain joins TRBV7-9 to TRBJ2-5, with 8 bases identical to TRBD2. Germline CDR1 is SEHNR and CDR2 is FQNEAQ (reference sequence). Losses at the gene ends were 6 bases for V and 3 bases for J; bases not matched to a gene: 3. There are 13 residues in the CDR3.

The chain couples TRBV30 to TRBJ2-3; D possibly corresponds to TRBD1 (5 bases). Trimming stripped 1 base from V and 6 bases from J, with 5 bases between. Germline CDR1 is GTSNPN and CDR2 is SVGIG (reference sequence). The CDR3 runs 11 residues. The CDR3 sequence: CAWSGQDTQYF. CDR3 nucleotides: TGTGCCTGGAGTGGACAGGATACGCAGTATTTT.

The chain carries TRBV7-9 and TRBJ2-1, with D perhaps being TRBD1 or TRBD2 (6 bases each). The J call could be wrong; TRBJ2-5 is a better fit for the DNA end. Germline CDR1 SEHNR, CDR2 FQNEAQ (reference sequence). There are 17 residues in the CDR3. The chain's CDR3 is CASSLASVGGLKETQYF. DNA for the CDR3: TGTGCCAGCAGCTTAGCGAGTGTGGGGGGCCTCAAAGAGACCCAGTACTTC.

The chain combines TRBV19 with TRBJ2-7, with 8 bases fitting TRBD1. Looked up from germline, CDR1 is LNHDA and CDR2 is SQIVND (reference sequence). V lost 5 bases, J lost 7 bases, and 7 bases stayed unmatched. This CDR3 comprises 13 residues. For the CDR3, the DNA is TGTGCCAGTAGTGTTCGGACAGGGCTTGAGCAGTACTTC. Its translation is CASSVRTGLEQYF.